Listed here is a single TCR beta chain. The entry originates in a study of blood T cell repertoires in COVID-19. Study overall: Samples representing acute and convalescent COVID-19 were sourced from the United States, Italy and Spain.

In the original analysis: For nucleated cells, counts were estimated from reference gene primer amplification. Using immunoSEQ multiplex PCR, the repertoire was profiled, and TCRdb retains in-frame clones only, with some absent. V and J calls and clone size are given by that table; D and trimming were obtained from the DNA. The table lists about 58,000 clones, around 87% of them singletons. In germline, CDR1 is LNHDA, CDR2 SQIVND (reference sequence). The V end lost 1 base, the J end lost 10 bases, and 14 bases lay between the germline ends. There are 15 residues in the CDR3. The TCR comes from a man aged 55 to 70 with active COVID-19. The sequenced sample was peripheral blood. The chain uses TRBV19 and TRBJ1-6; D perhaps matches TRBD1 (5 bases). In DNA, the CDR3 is TGTGCCAGTAGTATAGTGGAGGGACTTGGCTCACCCCTCCACTTT. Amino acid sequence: CASSIVEGLGSPLHF.